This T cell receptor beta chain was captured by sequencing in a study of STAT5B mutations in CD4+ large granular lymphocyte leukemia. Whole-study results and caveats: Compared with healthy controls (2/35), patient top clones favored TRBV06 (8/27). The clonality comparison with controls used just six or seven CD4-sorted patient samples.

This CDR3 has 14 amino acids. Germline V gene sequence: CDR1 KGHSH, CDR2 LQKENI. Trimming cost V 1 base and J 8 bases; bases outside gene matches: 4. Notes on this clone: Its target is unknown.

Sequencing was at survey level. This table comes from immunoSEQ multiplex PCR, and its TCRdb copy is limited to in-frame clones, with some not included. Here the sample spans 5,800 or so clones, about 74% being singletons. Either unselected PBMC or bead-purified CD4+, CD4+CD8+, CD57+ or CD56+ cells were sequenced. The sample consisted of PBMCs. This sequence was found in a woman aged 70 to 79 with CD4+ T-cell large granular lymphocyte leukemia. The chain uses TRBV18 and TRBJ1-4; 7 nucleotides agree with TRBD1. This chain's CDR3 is CASSPQTGQEKLFF. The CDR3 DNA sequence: TGTGCCAGCTCACCACAGACAGGGCAGGAAAAACTGTTTTTT.